This TCR beta chain was sequenced during a study of blood T cell repertoires in COVID-19 (dated by TCRdb to 2018 to 2020). For the wider study: Collaborator samples came from the United States, Italy and Spain and covered acute and convalescent phases of COVID-19. The material from the prospective study consisted of cDNA or gDNA derived from T cells, B-cell-depleted T cells, or PBMCs. Where available, HLA class I and class II types were obtained from metadata supplied by the sample provider rather than from assay-based typing. The dataset comprised deeply sampled blood TCRbeta repertoires from subjects exposed to, actively infected with, or recovered from COVID-19. Samples came from the ongoing ImmuneRACE study (first 160 participants) plus 1,254 subjects from 6 global collaborators. The sample metadata nearly always contained a de-identified subject ID, COVID-19 status, age in years and sex. The repertoires were released in a freely available public database meant as a resource for research on the immune response to SARS-CoV-2.

The study at large found these results: How much clinical and demographic metadata was included differed by source and by participant, and the metadata was provided uncurated.

Comment on this clone: There is no known antigen for this receptor. Per-base quality was not reported, and no clone a single base away is much larger than it.

The CDR3 runs 16 amino acids, cysteine and phenylalanine included. CDR3 DNA only is kept here, 48 bases in frame from base 1. Trimming at the junction amounts to 1 base on V and 3 bases on J, and the germline ends lie 16 bases apart. Sequences LGHNA (CDR1) and YNFKEQ (CDR2) are obtained from the germline V gene. Each collaborating institution followed its own protocols to collect whole blood in K2EDTA tubes. Collaborator samples were shipped for TCRbeta analysis as frozen whole blood, isolated PBMCs, or DNA extracted from either sample type. The immunoSEQ Assay, a bias-controlled multiplex PCR, was used to amplify TCRbeta CDR3 regions from genomic DNA. The paper's data handling went like this. The number of nucleated cells in each sample was estimated by amplification of reference gene primers within the assay. To quantify the absolute abundance of each unique TCRbeta CDR3 rearrangement, sequence reads were collapsed and filtered. For each sample, productive Simpson clonality was calculated as the square root of Simpson's diversity index across productive rearrangements. TCRdb obtained this table from immuneACCESS and retained in-frame rearrangements with V and J assigned. These tables miss some clones; where compared with another copy, unresolved V genes account for less than half of the shortfall, and the remainder is unexplained. Clonal size and the V and J genes are those of that table, whereas D and trimming came from the DNA. The sample table lists 140,000 to 150,000 clones, 81% of them with a count of one. 7.5% to 9% of the sample comes from the top ten.

Sample: peripheral blood. The rearrangement combines TRBV4-2 with TRBJ2-7; TRBD1 is possibly the D segment (6 matching bases). The sequence came from a human donor in a cohort sampled during active COVID-19. The CDR3 reads as follows: CASSQANRAGNYEQYF. The DNA is as follows: TGTGCCAGCAGCCAAGCGAACAGGGCAGGGAACTACGAGCAGTACTTC.